One and the same sample provided the 24 T cell receptor beta chains below, sequenced in a study of blood T cell repertoires in COVID-19. Sequenced by immunoSEQ multiplex PCR; TCRdb stores in-frame clones only, minus some. The sample carries 150,000 to 200,000 clones, roughly 89% recorded once. The sample comprised PBMCs or T cells enriched from blood (not recorded which). All receptors derive from a woman in her twenties or thirties who had been exposed to COVID-19.

The V gene is TRBV12-3 or TRBV12-4, the J gene TRBJ2-3; no clear D. The germline V and J ends were trimmed by 5 bases and 6 bases, with 9 bases remaining between them. This CDR3 has 12 amino acids. This CDR3 is CASSSLPDTQYF. The CDR3 DNA reads TGTGCCAGCAGTAGCCTCCCGGATACGCAGTATTTT.

This clone was seen just once. The chain carries TRBV11-2 and TRBJ1-1, with 11 nucleotides matching TRBD1. Germline V gene lookup returns CDR1 SGHAT and CDR2 FQNNGV. This CDR3 is 17 amino acids long. The J segment lost 0 bases and the V segment lost 0 bases, leaving 3 bases of the junction unmatched. The CDR3 DNA is TGTGCCAGCAGCTTAGACCCGGGACAGGGGGTGAACACTGAAGCTTTCTTT. It yields the protein CASSLDPGQGVNTEAFF. The entire variable domain, with the rest obtained from reference TRBV11-2 and TRBJ1-1, is as follows: EAGVAQSPRYKIIEKRQSVAFWCNPISGHATLYWYQQILGQGPKLLIQFQNNGVVDDSQLPKDRFSAERLKGVDSTLKIQPAKLEDSAVYLCASSLDPGQGVNTEAFFGQGTRLTVV.

The chain combines TRBV30 with TRBJ2-1, with D possibly TRBD2 on 5 matching bases. The germline V and J ends were trimmed by 2 bases and 8 bases, with 19 bases remaining between them. The CDR3 has 15 residues. Germline loops: CDR1 GTSNPN, CDR2 SVGIG (reference sequence). This chain's CDR3 is CAWSRTRAPPDEQFF. CDR3 in DNA: TGTGCCTGGAGTCGAACTAGAGCCCCACCGGATGAGCAGTTCTTC.

The rearrangement uses TRBV5-8 and TRBJ2-4; D possibly corresponds to TRBD2 (6 bases). V dropped 5 bases and J dropped 5 bases, with 17 bases sitting between them. Germline V gives CDR1 SGHTS, CDR2 YDEGEE. CDR3 length: 15 residues. Here the CDR3 reads CASRDRRAPQNIQYF. The CDR3 bases are TGTGCCAGCAGGGATCGGAGGGCCCCTCAAAACATTCAGTACTTC.

This sequence joins TRBV19 and TRBJ1-2; possibly TRBD1 for D (6 bases). CDR3 length equals 12 residues. Trimming cost V 9 bases and J 6 bases, with 14 bases left between them. Germline V lookup: CDR1 LNHDA, CDR2 SQIVND (reference sequence). DNA for the CDR3: TGTGCCAGCATGACAGGAATAGATGGCTACACCTTC. Protein: CASMTGIDGYTF. Supplemented by reference TRBV19 and TRBJ1-2, the full variable domain reads DGGITQSPKYLFRKEGQNVTLSCEQNLNHDAMYWYRQDPGQGLRLIYYSQIVNDFQKGDIAEGYSVSREKKESFPLTVTSAQKNPTAFYLCASMTGIDGYTFGSGTRLTVV.

The V call is TRBV2, the J call TRBJ2-5, with 13 bases aligning to TRBD2. Germline trimming cut 6 bases from V and 13 bases from J; bases unmatched to any gene: 14. The CDR3 is made up of 15 amino acids. The germline CDR1 and CDR2 sequences are SNHLY and FYNNEI. CDR3 bases: TGTGCCAGCAGACCGGGACTAGCGGGGCCGGGTTGCGCGTACTTC. Amino acid sequence: CASRPGLAGPGCAYF. The whole variable domain, filled in from reference TRBV2 and TRBJ2-5, reads EPEVTQTPSHQVTQMGQEVILRCVPISNHLYFYWYRQILGQKVEFLVSFYNNEISEKSEIFDDQFSVERPDGSNFTLKIRSTKLEDSAMYFCASRPGLAGPGCAYFGPGTRLLVL.

V usage is TRBV3-1 (or the pseudogene TRBV3-2) and J usage is TRBJ2-2; TRBD2 matches at 11 bases. The germline CDR1 and CDR2 sequences are LGHDT and YNNKEL (reference sequence). This CDR3 has 19 residues. V dropped 0 bases and J dropped 4; count of bases not matched to a gene: 10. CDR3 coding DNA: TGTGCCAGCAGCCAAGAGGTAGCGGGGGGGAGTTTACGCACCGGGGAGCTGTTTTTT. Residues: CASSQEVAGGSLRTGELFF.

Here the CDR3 reads CASSLLRGEETQYF. CDR3 in DNA: TGCGCCAGCAGCTTGTTGCGGGGGGAAGAGACCCAGTACTTC. The rearrangement joins TRBV5-1 to TRBJ2-5; 8 bases map to TRBD2. V trimming: 1 base; J trimming: 3 bases; junction bases outside the gene matches: 2. The germline V gene has CDR1 SGHRS and CDR2 YFSETQ. The CDR3 length is 14 residues.

This clone was observed at least ten times. The CDR3 sequence: CASSASRGQGAGAASGNTIYF. The DNA of the CDR3 is TGTGCCAGCAGCGCCTCACGGGGGCAGGGGGCAGGGGCGGCCTCTGGAAACACCATATATTTT. This chain links TRBV9 with TRBJ1-3; 8 bases map to TRBD1. Looked up from germline, CDR1 is SGDLS and CDR2 is YYNGEE. V was pared by 3 bases and J by 0 bases, with 20 bases of the junction left unmatched. This CDR3 contains 21 residues.

The V and J genes are TRBV21-1 and TRBJ1-2; the tabulated D call, TRBD1, remains unverified against the DNA. TRBV21-1 is a pseudogene. The CDR3 consists of 16 residues. The CDR3 region is CASSKEEGRGPSGYTF. For the CDR3, the DNA is TGTGCCAGCAGCAAAGAGGAGGGCAGGGGGCCCTCTGGCTACACCTTC.

The rearrangement uses TRBV2 and TRBJ2-4, with 7 bases aligning to TRBD2. From germline, CDR1 is SNHLY and CDR2 FYNNEI. The CDR3 covers 13 residues. V lost 8 bases, J lost 8 bases, and 9 bases stayed unmatched. As DNA, the CDR3 is TGTGCCAGCTGGGGAGGGATTGGTGACATTCAGTACTTC. Translation: CASWGGIGDIQYF.

A single count supports this clone. The chain couples TRBV2 to TRBJ1-4, with D unresolved. Per germline, CDR1 SNHLY and CDR2 FYNNEI. Trimming shortened V by 1 base and J by 8 bases, and 11 bases separated the two germline ends. The CDR3 length is 14 residues. CDR3 region: CASSEDRRREKLFF. For the CDR3, the DNA is TGTGCCAGCAGTGAAGACAGACGAAGGGAAAAACTGTTTTTT.

The V gene is TRBV11-2, the J gene TRBJ2-5, with 7 nucleotides matching TRBD1. CDR3 length equals 15 residues. Germline V gene data show CDR1 as SGHAT and CDR2 as FQNNGV. J lost 3 bases, V lost 3 bases, and 7 bases had no gene match. CDR3 nucleotide sequence: TGTGCCAGCAGCTTGGGAATGACAGGGAAAGAGACCCAGTACTTC. It codes for CASSLGMTGKETQYF.

V usage is TRBV5-1 and J usage is TRBJ1-6, with 8 bases that match TRBD1. The germline CDR1 and CDR2 sequences are SGHRS and YFSETQ. The CDR3 runs to 17 residues. With 0 bases clipped from V and 6 bases from J, the junction kept 8 bases outside the gene matches. CDR3 in DNA: TGCGCCAGCAGCTTGGACCCGCAGGGGGCATTTAATTCACCCCTCCACTTT. This sequence encodes CASSLDPQGAFNSPLHF.

This chain joins TRBV6-5 and TRBJ2-5; 7 nucleotides agree with TRBD1. V was clipped by 6 bases and J by 4 bases; unmatched bases: 8. CDR3 length: 14 residues. CDR1 and CDR2 (germline): MNHEY, SVGAGI. The CDR3 DNA is TGTGCCAGCAGCGCAGGACAGGCATTAGAGACCCAGTACTTC. Translation: CASSAGQALETQYF.

The chain couples TRBV27 to TRBJ1-1; possibly TRBD1 for D (5 bases). The CDR3 has 14 amino acids. The germline V gene encodes CDR1 MNHEY and CDR2 SMNVEV (reference sequence). The V gene lost 3 bases and the J gene lost 1 base, with 9 bases spanning the gap. The CDR3 nucleotides are TGTGCCAGCAGTTTTCCGGGGGGGAACACTGAAGCTTTCTTT. It specifies CASSFPGGNTEAFF.

This clone appeared once. The V and J genes are TRBV10-3 and TRBJ2-7; D may be TRBD1 (5 bases). Trimming removed 2 bases from V and 0 bases from J, with 11 bases in between. Germline CDR1 reads ENHRY; CDR2 reads SYGVKD. This CDR3 region has 15 residues. The CDR3 sequence is CAISEPTVSSYEQYF. The CDR3 DNA reads TGTGCCATCAGTGAGCCGACAGTGAGCTCCTACGAGCAGTACTTC.

The V and J genes are TRBV6-5 and TRBJ1-2; D remains ambiguous. Deletions cut 7 bases from V and 6 bases from J, with 21 bases between. CDR3 length equals 15 residues. Per the germline V gene, CDR1 is MNHEY and CDR2 is SVGAGI. This CDR3 reads CASTEGREYLDGYTF. The CDR3 nucleotides read TGTGCCAGCACCGAGGGCCGGGAATACTTAGATGGCTACACCTTC.

The chain has TRBV7-9 and TRBJ2-1, with D perhaps TRBD2 (5 bases). V gave up 2 bases and J gave up 0 bases, with 11 bases separating them. CDR3 length equals 16 residues. Germline loops: CDR1 SEHNR, CDR2 FQNEAQ (reference sequence). Here the CDR3 DNA reads TGTGCCAGCAGCTTACGGGGAGCGGTCTCCTACAATGAGCAGTTCTTC. Its protein is CASSLRGAVSYNEQFF.

The chain joins TRBV4-1 to TRBJ2-5; D perhaps matches TRBD2 (6 bases). Germline-derived CDR1 and CDR2 are MGHRA and YSYEKL. V lost 0 bases, J lost 5 bases, and 7 bases lay in between. This CDR3 is built from 13 residues. The CDR3 region has the DNA TGCGCCAGCAGCCAAGATCGGGGGGAGACCCAGTACTTC. Its translation: CASSQDRGETQYF.

The rearrangement joins TRBV5-1 to TRBJ2-5, with a possible D match to TRBD2 (6 bases). The ends were cut back, 0 bases at V and 1 base at J, with 25 bases in the middle. Germline V gives CDR1 SGHRS, CDR2 YFSETQ. The CDR3 consists of 20 residues. The CDR3 is CASSLEGLLLLYYSQETQYF. The CDR3 DNA reads as TGCGCCAGCAGCTTGGAGGGACTCCTACTCCTCTATTATAGCCAAGAGACCCAGTACTTC.

The rearrangement uses TRBV9 and TRBJ2-1; perhaps TRBD2 as D (6 bases). The germline CDR1 and CDR2 sequences are SGDLS and YYNGEE. Trimming removed 3 bases from V and 5 bases from J, with 21 bases in between. The length of the CDR3 is 17 residues. This chain's CDR3 is CASSALNGGGIHNEQFF. DNA of the CDR3: TGTGCCAGCAGCGCCTTAAACGGTGGGGGGATCCACAATGAGCAGTTCTTC.

The rearrangement uses TRBV4-1 and TRBJ2-3, with D tentatively TRBD2 (5 bases). V lost 5 bases and J 4 bases, leaving 16 bases between the germline ends. The CDR3 extends over 15 amino acids. Germline V CDR1 and CDR2: MGHRA, YSYEKL. The CDR3 sequence: CASSSRADSADTQYF. DNA for the CDR3: TGCGCCAGCAGCTCGCGAGCGGACTCTGCAGATACGCAGTATTTT.

The chain links TRBV19 to TRBJ2-1; unclear D gene. This CDR3 contains 11 residues. Germline V CDR1 and CDR2: LNHDA, SQIVND (reference sequence). Trimming removed 1 base at V and 8 bases at J, with 3 bases between. DNA for the CDR3: TGTGCCAGTAGTATAGCATATGAGCAGTTCTTC. Translated, it gives CASSIAYEQFF.